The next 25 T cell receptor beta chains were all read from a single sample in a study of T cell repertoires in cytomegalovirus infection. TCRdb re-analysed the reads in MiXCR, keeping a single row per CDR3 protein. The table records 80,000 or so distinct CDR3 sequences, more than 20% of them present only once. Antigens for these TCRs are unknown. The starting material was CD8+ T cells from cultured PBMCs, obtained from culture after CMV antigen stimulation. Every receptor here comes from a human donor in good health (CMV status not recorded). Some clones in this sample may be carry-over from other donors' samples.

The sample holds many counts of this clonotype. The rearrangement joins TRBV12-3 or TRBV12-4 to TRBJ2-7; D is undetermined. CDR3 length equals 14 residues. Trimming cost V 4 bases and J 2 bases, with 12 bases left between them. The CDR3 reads CASSSRIRPYEQYF. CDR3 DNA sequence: TGTGCCAGCAGTTCGCGAATTCGACCCTACGAGCAGTACTTC.

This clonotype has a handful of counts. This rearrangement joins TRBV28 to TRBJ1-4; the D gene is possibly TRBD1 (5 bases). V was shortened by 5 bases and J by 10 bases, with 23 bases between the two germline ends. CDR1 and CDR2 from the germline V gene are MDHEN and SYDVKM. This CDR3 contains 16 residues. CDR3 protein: CASSTKAGGTRGKLFF. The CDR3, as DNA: TGTGCCAGCAGTACTAAGGCTGGAGGGACCCGAGGAAAACTGTTTTTT.

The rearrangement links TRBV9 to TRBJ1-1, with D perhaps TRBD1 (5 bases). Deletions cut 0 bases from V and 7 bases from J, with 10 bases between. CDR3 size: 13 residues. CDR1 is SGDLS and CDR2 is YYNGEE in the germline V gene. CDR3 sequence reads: CASSVGQKSEAFF. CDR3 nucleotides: TGTGCCAGCAGCGTAGGACAGAAAAGTGAAGCTTTCTTT.

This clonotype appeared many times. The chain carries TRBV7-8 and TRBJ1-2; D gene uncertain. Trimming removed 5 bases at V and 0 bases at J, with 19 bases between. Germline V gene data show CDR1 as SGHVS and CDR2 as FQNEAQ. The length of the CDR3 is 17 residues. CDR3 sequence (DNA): TGTGCCAGCAGCCCCGAGGTGGTCGCGGTGACTAACTATGGCTACACCTTC. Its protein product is CASSPEVVAVTNYGYTF.

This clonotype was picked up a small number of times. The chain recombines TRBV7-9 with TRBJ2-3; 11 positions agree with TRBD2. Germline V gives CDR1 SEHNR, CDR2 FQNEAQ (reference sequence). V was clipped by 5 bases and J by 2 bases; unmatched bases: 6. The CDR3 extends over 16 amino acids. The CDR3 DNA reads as TGTGCCAGCAGCACGGGACTAGCGGAACCCACAGATACGCAGTATTTT. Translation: CASSTGLAEPTDTQYF. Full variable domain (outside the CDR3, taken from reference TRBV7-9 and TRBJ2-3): DTGVSQNPRHKITKRGQNVTFRCDPISEHNRLYWYRQTLGQGPEFLTYFQNEAQLEKSRLLSDRFSAERPKGSFSTLEIQRTEQGDSAMYLCASSTGLAEPTDTQYFGPGTRLTVL.

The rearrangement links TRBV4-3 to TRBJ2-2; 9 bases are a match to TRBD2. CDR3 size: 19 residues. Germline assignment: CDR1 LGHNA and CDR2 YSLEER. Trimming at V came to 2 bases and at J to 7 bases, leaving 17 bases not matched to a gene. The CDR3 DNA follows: TGCGCCAGCAGCCAATTTTTCTCGGCTAGCGGGGCCTCGGGCGGGGAGCTGTTTTTT. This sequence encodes CASSQFFSASGASGGELFF.

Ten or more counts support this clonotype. The CDR3 is CASSYTLGPNGGQFF. As DNA, the CDR3 is TGTGCCAGCAGCTACACCTTGGGACCAAACGGGGGGCAGTTCTTC. J is TRBJ2-1 and V is TRBV7-8, with a weak D call TRBD2 (6 bases). The CDR3 runs 15 residues. Germline assignment: CDR1 SGHVS and CDR2 FQNEAQ. V lost 4 bases and J 12 bases, leaving 22 bases between the germline ends.

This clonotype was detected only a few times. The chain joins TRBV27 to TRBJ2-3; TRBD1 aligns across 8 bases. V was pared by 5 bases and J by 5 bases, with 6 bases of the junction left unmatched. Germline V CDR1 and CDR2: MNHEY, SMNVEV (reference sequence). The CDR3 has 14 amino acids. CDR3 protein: CASSQTGGKDTQYF. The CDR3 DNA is TGTGCCAGCAGTCAAACAGGGGGGAAAGATACGCAGTATTTT.

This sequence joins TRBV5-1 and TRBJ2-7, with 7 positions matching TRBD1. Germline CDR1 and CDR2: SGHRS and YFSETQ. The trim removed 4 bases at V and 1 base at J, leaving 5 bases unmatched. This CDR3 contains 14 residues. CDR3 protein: CASSTKQGSYEQYF. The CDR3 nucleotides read TGCGCCAGCAGCACTAAACAGGGGTCCTACGAGCAGTACTTC.

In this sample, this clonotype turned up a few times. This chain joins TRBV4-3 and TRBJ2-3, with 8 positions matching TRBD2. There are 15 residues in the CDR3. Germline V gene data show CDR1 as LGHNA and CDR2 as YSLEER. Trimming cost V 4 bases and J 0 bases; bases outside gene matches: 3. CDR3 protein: CASSPGGGSTDTQYF. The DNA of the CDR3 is TGCGCCAGCAGCCCCGGGGGGGGTAGCACAGATACGCAGTATTTT.

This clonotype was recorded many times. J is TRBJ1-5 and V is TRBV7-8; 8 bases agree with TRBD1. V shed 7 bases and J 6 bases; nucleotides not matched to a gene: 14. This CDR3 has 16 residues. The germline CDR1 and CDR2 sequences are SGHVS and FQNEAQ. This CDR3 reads CASTKTGTQGAQPQHF. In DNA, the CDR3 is TGTGCCAGCACCAAGACCGGGACTCAGGGGGCTCAGCCCCAGCATTTT. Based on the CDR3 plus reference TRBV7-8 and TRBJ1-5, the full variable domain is GAGVSQSPRYKVAKRGQDVALRCDPISGHVSLFWYQQALGQGPEFLTYFQNEAQLDKSGLPSDRFFAERPEGSVSTLKIQRTQQEDSAVYLCASTKTGTQGAQPQHFGDGTRLSIL.

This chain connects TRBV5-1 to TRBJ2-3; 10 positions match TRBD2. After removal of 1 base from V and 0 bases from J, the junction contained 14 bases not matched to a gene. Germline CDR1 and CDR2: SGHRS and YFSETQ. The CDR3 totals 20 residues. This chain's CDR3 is CASSLYPGASGGISTDTQYF. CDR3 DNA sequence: TGCGCCAGCAGCTTGTATCCAGGGGCTAGCGGGGGTATTAGCACAGATACGCAGTATTTT.

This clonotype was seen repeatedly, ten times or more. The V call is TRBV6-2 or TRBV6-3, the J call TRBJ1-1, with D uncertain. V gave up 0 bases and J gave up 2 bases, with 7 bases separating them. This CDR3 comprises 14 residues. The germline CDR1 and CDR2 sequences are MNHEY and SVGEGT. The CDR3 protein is CASSYSQVNTEAFF. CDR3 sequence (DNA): TGTGCCAGCAGTTACTCCCAGGTTAACACTGAAGCTTTCTTT.

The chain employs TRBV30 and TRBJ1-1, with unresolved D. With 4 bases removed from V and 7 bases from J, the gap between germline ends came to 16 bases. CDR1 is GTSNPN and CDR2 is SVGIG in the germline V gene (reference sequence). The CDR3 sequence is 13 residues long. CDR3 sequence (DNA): TGTGCCTGGATTCCGGGTTCCGGATTTGAAGCTTTCTTT. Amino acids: CAWIPGSGFEAFF.

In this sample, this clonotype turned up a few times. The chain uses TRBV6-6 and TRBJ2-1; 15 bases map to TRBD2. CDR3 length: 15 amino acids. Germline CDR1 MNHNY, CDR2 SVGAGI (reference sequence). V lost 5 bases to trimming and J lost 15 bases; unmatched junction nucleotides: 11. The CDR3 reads CASSTPGLAGGEGFF. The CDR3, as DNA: TGTGCCAGCAGTACTCCGGGACTAGCGGGGGGAGAAGGGTTCTTC.

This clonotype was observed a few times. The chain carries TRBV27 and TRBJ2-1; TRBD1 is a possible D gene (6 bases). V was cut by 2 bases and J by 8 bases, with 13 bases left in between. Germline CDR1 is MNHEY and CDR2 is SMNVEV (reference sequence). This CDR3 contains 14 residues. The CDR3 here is CASSLGKGTHEQFF. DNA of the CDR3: TGTGCCAGCAGTTTAGGGAAAGGGACACATGAGCAGTTCTTC.

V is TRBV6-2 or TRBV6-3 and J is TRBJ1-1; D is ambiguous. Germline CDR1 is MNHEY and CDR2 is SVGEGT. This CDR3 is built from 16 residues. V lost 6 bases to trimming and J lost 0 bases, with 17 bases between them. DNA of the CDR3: TGTGCCAGCAGGCCCTTAGACGGGTGGATGAACACTGAAGCTTTCTTT. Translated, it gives CASRPLDGWMNTEAFF.

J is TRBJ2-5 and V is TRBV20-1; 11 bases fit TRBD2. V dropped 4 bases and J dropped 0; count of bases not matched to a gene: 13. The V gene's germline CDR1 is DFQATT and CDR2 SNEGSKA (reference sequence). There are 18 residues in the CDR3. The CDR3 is CSANPAGLAELYQETQYF. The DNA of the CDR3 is TGCAGTGCTAACCCCGCGGGACTAGCGGAACTGTACCAAGAGACCCAGTACTTC.

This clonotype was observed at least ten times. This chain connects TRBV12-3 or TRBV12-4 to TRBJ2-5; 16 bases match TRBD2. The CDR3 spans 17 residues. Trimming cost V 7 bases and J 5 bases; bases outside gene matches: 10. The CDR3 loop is CASKNEGLAGGYETQYF. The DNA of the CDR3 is TGTGCCAGCAAAAACGAGGGACTAGCGGGGGGGTATGAGACCCAGTACTTC.

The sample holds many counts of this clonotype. CDR3 protein: CASSNRDRGGDQPQHF. CDR3 DNA: TGTGCCAGCAGCAACCGTGACAGGGGCGGGGATCAGCCCCAGCATTTT. The gene calls are TRBV7-8 and TRBJ1-5, with TRBD1 matching over 8 bases. The trim removed 5 bases at V and 5 bases at J, leaving 11 bases unmatched. The V gene's germline CDR1 is SGHVS and CDR2 FQNEAQ. The length of the CDR3 is 16 residues.

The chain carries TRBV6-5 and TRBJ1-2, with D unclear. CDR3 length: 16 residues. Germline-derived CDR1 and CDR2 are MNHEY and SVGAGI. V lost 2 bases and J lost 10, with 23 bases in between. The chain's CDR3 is CASSYVSGGLRDAYTF. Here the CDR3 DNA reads TGTGCCAGCAGTTACGTATCTGGTGGGTTAAGGGATGCCTACACCTTC.

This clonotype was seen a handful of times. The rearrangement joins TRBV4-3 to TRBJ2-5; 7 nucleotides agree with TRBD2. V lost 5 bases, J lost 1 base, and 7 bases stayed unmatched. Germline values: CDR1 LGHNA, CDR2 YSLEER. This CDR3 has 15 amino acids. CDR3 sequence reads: CASSYEAGTQETQYF. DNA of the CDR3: TGCGCCAGCAGCTACGAAGCGGGGACCCAAGAGACCCAGTACTTC.

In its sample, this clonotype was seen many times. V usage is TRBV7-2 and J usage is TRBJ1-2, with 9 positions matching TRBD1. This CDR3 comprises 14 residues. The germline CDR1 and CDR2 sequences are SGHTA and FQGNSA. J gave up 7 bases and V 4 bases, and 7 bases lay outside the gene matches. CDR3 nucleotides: TGTGCCAGCAGCTCCGGACAGGGGAGTTTTGGCTACACCTTC. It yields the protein CASSSGQGSFGYTF.

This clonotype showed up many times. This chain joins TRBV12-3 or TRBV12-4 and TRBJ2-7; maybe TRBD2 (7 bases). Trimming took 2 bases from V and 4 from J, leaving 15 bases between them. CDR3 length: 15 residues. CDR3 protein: CASSLSYRGGYEQYF. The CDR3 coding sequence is TGTGCCAGCAGTTTATCCTATAGGGGGGGTTACGAGCAGTACTTC.

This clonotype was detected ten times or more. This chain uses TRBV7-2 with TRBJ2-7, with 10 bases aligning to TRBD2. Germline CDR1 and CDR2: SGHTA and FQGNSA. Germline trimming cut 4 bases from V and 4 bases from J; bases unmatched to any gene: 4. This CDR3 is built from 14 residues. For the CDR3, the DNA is TGTGCCAGCAGCTACGGACTAGCGGTTTACGAGCAGTACTTC. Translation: CASSYGLAVYEQYF. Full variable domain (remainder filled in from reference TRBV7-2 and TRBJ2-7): GAGVSQSPSNKVTEKGKDVELRCDPISGHTALYWYRQSLGQGLEFLIYFQGNSAPDKSGLPSDRFSAERTGGSVSTLTIQRTQQEDSAVYLCASSYGLAVYEQYFGPGTRLTVT.